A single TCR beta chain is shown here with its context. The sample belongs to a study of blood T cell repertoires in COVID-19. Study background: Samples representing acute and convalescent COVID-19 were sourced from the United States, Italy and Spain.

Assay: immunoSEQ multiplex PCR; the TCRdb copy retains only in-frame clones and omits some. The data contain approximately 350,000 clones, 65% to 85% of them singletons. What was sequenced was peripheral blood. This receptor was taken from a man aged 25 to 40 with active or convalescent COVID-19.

CDR3: CASSPRAGTETQYF. In DNA, the CDR3 is TGTGCCAGCAGCCCACGGGCGGGAACGGAGACCCAGTACTTC. The rearrangement uses TRBV7-9 and TRBJ2-5; a possible D gene is TRBD2 (6 bases). V was shortened by 5 bases and J by 5 bases, with 15 bases between the two germline ends. The CDR3 sequence is 14 residues long. From germline, CDR1 is SEHNR and CDR2 FQNEAQ (reference sequence).